This passage covers 8 T cell receptor beta chains from one sample sequenced in a study of blood T cell repertoires in COVID-19. Produced via immunoSEQ multiplex PCR; TCRdb's table is partial and in-frame only. The table lists tens of thousands of clones, about four fifths of them singletons. The sequenced sample was peripheral blood. The receptors were gathered from a man over 45 with acute or convalescent COVID-19.

CDR3 nucleotides: TGTGCCAGCAGCTTAGCGCTACGACAGGGGAATAATGGAAACACCATATATTTT. It translates to CASSLALRQGNNGNTIYF. The chain links TRBV7-2 to TRBJ1-3; 8 bases align to TRBD1. Germline loops: CDR1 SGHTA, CDR2 FQGNSA. This CDR3 spans 18 amino acids. V trimming: 0 bases; J trimming: 3 bases; junction bases outside the gene matches: 10.

Here the CDR3 DNA reads TGTGCCAGTAGTACCCCAACTAGCGGGGGAAACTCCTACGAGCAGTACTTC. This codes for CASSTPTSGGNSYEQYF. The rearrangement uses TRBV19 and TRBJ2-7, with TRBD2 identical over 11 bases. Per the germline V gene, CDR1 is LNHDA and CDR2 is SQIVND (reference sequence). CDR3 length equals 17 residues. The J segment lost 0 bases and the V segment lost 4 bases, leaving 8 bases of the junction unmatched.

The sample holds a few counts of this clone. The DNA for the CDR3 is TGTGCCAGCAGCCCAACGGGCCACGGGGGCAATCAGCCCCAGCATTTT. Protein: CASSPTGHGGNQPQHF. This chain joins TRBV7-6 and TRBJ1-5; unclear D gene. V was cut by 5 bases and J by 2 bases, with 16 bases left in between. Germline V lookup: CDR1 SGHVS, CDR2 FNYEAQ. The CDR3 runs 16 residues.

This clone was seen just once. The chain has TRBV10-3 and TRBJ1-2; D is unresolved. CDR3 length: 13 residues. Trimming left V 5 bases short and J 8 bases short, with 15 bases between. Germline-derived CDR1 and CDR2 are ENHRY and SYGVKD. CDR3 sequence (DNA): TGTGCCATCAGTATCGGGGATTCATCGGGCTACACCTTC. Translated, it gives CAISIGDSSGYTF.

This chain joins TRBV12-3 or TRBV12-4 and TRBJ1-2, with D possibly being TRBD1 (5 bases). There are 13 residues in the CDR3. With 7 bases removed from V and 8 bases from J, the gap between germline ends came to 17 bases. CDR3 bases: TGTGCCAGCACCATAAAGGCAGGGCAAGGCTACACCTTC. Its translation is CASTIKAGQGYTF.

V gene TRBV19 combines with J gene TRBJ2-3; D perhaps matches TRBD2 (5 bases). The V end was cut by 7 bases, the J end by 5 bases, with 19 bases between. The germline gives CDR1 LNHDA, CDR2 SQIVND (reference sequence). This CDR3 contains 15 residues. The CDR3 is CASTPPGLGKDTQYF. CDR3 coding DNA: TGTGCCAGTACTCCACCAGGTCTCGGGAAAGATACGCAGTATTTT.

The genes are TRBV5-1 and TRBJ2-5; D may be TRBD2 (5 bases). Germline values: CDR1 SGHRS, CDR2 YFSETQ. The CDR3 covers 13 residues. Trimming removed 5 bases from V and 2 bases from J, with 10 bases in between. The CDR3 loop reads CASRRGSQETQYF. In nucleotides, the CDR3 is TGCGCCAGCAGAAGAGGGAGTCAAGAGACCCAGTACTTC.

The chain joins TRBV10-2 to TRBJ1-6; no clear D gene. CDR3 length equals 17 residues. Per the germline V gene, CDR1 is WSHSY and CDR2 is SAAADI. V was pared by 3 bases and J by 6 bases, with 18 bases between. The DNA for the CDR3 is TGCGCCAGCAGTGACTTTTCTGGATCGGGTGGTAATTCACCCCTCCACTTT. Amino acid sequence: CASSDFSGSGGNSPLHF.